These 30 T cell receptor beta chains share one sample of origin, sequenced in a study of T cell clones after liver transplantation (dated 2019 in TCRdb). Library construction relied on the immunoSEQ multiplex PCR assay. What TCRdb holds here is the immuneACCESS table cut down to in-frame rearrangements. Part of the clones is not present; checked against another copy, under half of the missing clones reflect an unresolved V gene, and the others are unexplained. The sample data list about 11,000 clones, and approximately 74% of these were observed just once. The ten biggest clones cover roughly 24% of the sample. The sample here was CD4+ T cells from blood, taken approximately 29 months after liver transplant. Source of these receptors: a human patient who received a liver transplant. It is possible that, after a transplant, some T cells come from the graft donor.

CDR3 region: CASSRDRLNTGELFF. DNA of the CDR3: TGTGCCAGCAGCCGGGACAGACTTAACACCGGGGAGCTGTTTTTT. V and J are TRBV13 and TRBJ2-2; 7 nucleotides agree with TRBD1. The CDR3 contains 15 residues. From germline, CDR1 is PRHDT and CDR2 FYEKMQ (reference sequence). The ends lost 5 bases at V and 2 bases at J; junction bases unmatched: 5.

The gene calls are TRBV9 and TRBJ2-1; 7 positions match TRBD2. The V segment lost 2 bases and the J segment 7 bases; nucleotides outside the gene matches: 6. The CDR3 runs to 14 residues. Germline CDR1 and CDR2: SGDLS and YYNGEE. The CDR3 sequence is CASSVGTTGNEQFF. Written as DNA, the CDR3 is TGTGCCAGCAGCGTCGGGACTACGGGGAATGAGCAGTTCTTC.

The chain combines TRBV29-1 with TRBJ2-5; 11 bases are shared with TRBD1. CDR3 size: 14 residues. Germline V gene lookup returns CDR1 SQVTM and CDR2 ANQGSEA. V was pared by 1 base and J by 5 bases, with 3 bases of the junction left unmatched. The CDR3 reads CSVEGTGGLETQYF. DNA for the CDR3: TGCAGCGTTGAAGGGACAGGGGGCTTGGAGACCCAGTACTTC.

This chain links TRBV7-9 with TRBJ2-1; 8 bases map to TRBD1. The CDR3 contains 14 residues. CDR1 and CDR2 (germline): SEHNR, FQNEAQ (reference sequence). Trimming removed 5 bases from V and 8 bases from J; junction bases left unmatched: 8. In DNA, the CDR3 is TGTGCCAGCAGCCCAAGGACAGGGCGGTATGAGCAGTTCTTC. Its protein product is CASSPRTGRYEQFF.

The gene calls are TRBV6-5 and TRBJ1-2, with TRBD1 matching 7 bases. Germline CDR1 is MNHEY and CDR2 is SVGAGI. The CDR3 extends over 14 amino acids. J lost 5 bases, V lost 6 bases, and 9 bases had no gene match. The chain's CDR3 is CASREPGQPYGYTF. For the CDR3, the DNA is TGTGCCAGCAGAGAGCCGGGACAGCCTTATGGCTACACCTTC.

CDR3 loop: CASSLALAGNEQFF. The DNA for the CDR3 is TGCGCCAGCAGCTTGGCCCTAGCGGGGAATGAGCAGTTCTTC. The chain uses TRBV5-1 and TRBJ2-1; 9 positions agree with TRBD2. CDR3 length: 14 amino acids. Per germline, CDR1 SGHRS and CDR2 YFSETQ. V dropped 0 bases and J dropped 7; count of bases not matched to a gene: 2.

About this clone: The same CDR3 can be traced to other DNA sequences in this sample. V gene TRBV7-9 combines with J gene TRBJ2-1; TRBD2 aligns across 7 bases. The CDR3 is made up of 17 amino acids. Germline loops: CDR1 SEHNR, CDR2 FQNEAQ (reference sequence). The V and J ends lost 4 bases and 0 bases, in that order; junction bases with no gene match: 9. The CDR3 DNA follows: TGTGCCAGCAGCTCCCCCCTCAGCGGGGACTCCTACAATGAGCAGTTCTTC. This gives the protein CASSSPLSGDSYNEQFF. Looking up the rest from reference TRBV7-9 and TRBJ2-1 gives the full variable domain: DTGVSQNPRHKITKRGQNVTFRCDPISEHNRLYWYRQTLGQGPEFLTYFQNEAQLEKSRLLSDRFSAERPKGSFSTLEIQRTEQGDSAMYLCASSSPLSGDSYNEQFFGPGTRLTVL.

The genes are TRBV15 and TRBJ2-7; tentatively, D is TRBD1 (5 bases). The CDR3 is made up of 14 amino acids. Trimming left V 4 bases short and J 1 base short, with 11 bases between. Germline V gives CDR1 LNHNV, CDR2 YYDKDF (reference sequence). CDR3 residues: CATSTPTDSYEQYF. The DNA of the CDR3 is TGTGCCACCAGCACCCCGACAGATTCCTACGAGCAGTACTTC.

The V gene is TRBV2, the J gene TRBJ2-1; 9 positions agree with TRBD1. This CDR3 contains 18 residues. Germline loops: CDR1 SNHLY, CDR2 FYNNEI. J lost 0 bases, V lost 4 bases, and 10 bases had no gene match. CDR3 in DNA: TGTGCCAGCAGTGTACCCGGGACAGGGCAGAGCTCCTACAATGAGCAGTTCTTC. This translates into CASSVPGTGQSSYNEQFF.

The CDR3 sequence: CAMKKTAEVFEYNEQFF. The CDR3 DNA follows: TGTGCCATGAAGAAGACAGCCGAAGTCTTTGAATACAATGAGCAGTTCTTC. The chain carries TRBV10-3 and TRBJ2-1; D perhaps matches TRBD1 (5 bases). The CDR3 spans 17 residues. Looked up from germline, CDR1 is ENHRY and CDR2 is SYGVKD. Trimming shortened V by 9 bases and J by 4 bases, and 25 bases separated the two germline ends.

V is TRBV5-4 and J is TRBJ2-5; the match to TRBD2 covers 7 bases. The CDR3 contains 15 residues. V was clipped by 5 bases and J by 4 bases; unmatched bases: 11. CDR1 and CDR2 from the germline V gene are SGHNT and YYREEE (reference sequence). CDR3 amino acids: CASRHTGGGRETQYF. The CDR3 coding sequence is TGTGCCAGCAGACACACCGGTGGCGGGAGAGAGACCCAGTACTTC.

The rearrangement links TRBV6-5 to TRBJ2-5, with a possible D match to TRBD1 (6 bases). This CDR3 spans 15 amino acids. V dropped 1 base and J dropped 4 bases, with 13 bases sitting between them. The germline CDR1 and CDR2 sequences are MNHEY and SVGAGI. As DNA, the CDR3 is TGTGCCAGCAGTTACTTAACAGGGAGTGGAGAGACCCAGTACTTC. This sequence encodes CASSYLTGSGETQYF.

J is TRBJ2-2 and V is TRBV4-3, with TRBD1 matching over 7 bases. The V gene end was trimmed by 1 base and the J gene end by 5 bases; junction bases not matched to a gene: 7. From germline, CDR1 is LGHNA and CDR2 YSLEER. The CDR3 extends over 16 amino acids. DNA for the CDR3: TGCGCCAGCAGCCAAGGGCCAGGCAGGGGGACCGGGGAGCTGTTTTTT. Amino acids: CASSQGPGRGTGELFF.

This chain joins TRBV27 and TRBJ2-1, with D unresolved. Per germline, CDR1 MNHEY and CDR2 SMNVEV (reference sequence). The CDR3 contains 12 residues. V was shortened by 3 bases and J by 9 bases, with 9 bases between the two germline ends. The CDR3 sequence is CASSFPASEQFF. In DNA, the CDR3 is TGTGCCAGCAGTTTCCCAGCTAGTGAGCAGTTCTTC.

The chain carries TRBV7-9 and TRBJ2-1, with TRBD2 matching 7 bases. Looked up from germline, CDR1 is SEHNR and CDR2 is FQNEAQ (reference sequence). With 2 bases clipped from V and 5 bases from J, the junction kept 6 bases outside the gene matches. The CDR3 runs to 15 residues. The CDR3 DNA reads as TGTGCCAGCAGCTTAATCCGACTAGCCAACAATGAGCAGTTCTTC. Its translation: CASSLIRLANNEQFF.

This clone was picked up a small number of times. The chain joins TRBV6-1 to TRBJ2-3; D gene ambiguous. Trimming took off 4 bases at V and 2 bases at J, with 1 base between the two ends. CDR1 MNHNS and CDR2 SASEGT come from the germline V gene. This CDR3 comprises 11 residues. The CDR3 DNA follows: TGTGCCAGCAGTGTCACAGATACGCAGTATTTT. Translated: CASSVTDTQYF.

The V and J genes are TRBV7-8 and TRBJ2-3; 7 bases line up with TRBD2. After removal of 4 bases from V and 6 bases from J, the junction contained 10 bases not matched to a gene. The CDR3 is 15 amino acids. Germline values: CDR1 SGHVS, CDR2 FQNEAQ. Here the CDR3 DNA reads TGTGCCAGCAGCTCGACAAGGACTAGTTCGGATACGCAGTATTTT. Its protein product is CASSSTRTSSDTQYF.

This clone is medium-sized within its sample. This chain links TRBV9 with TRBJ1-2; the match to TRBD1 covers 9 bases. The V gene end was trimmed by 3 bases and the J gene end by 8 bases; junction bases not matched to a gene: 11. This CDR3 has 15 residues. Germline assignment: CDR1 SGDLS and CDR2 YYNGEE. The CDR3 spells CASSGTTGGPRGYTF. The DNA for the CDR3 is TGTGCCAGCAGCGGTACAACAGGGGGCCCTAGAGGCTACACCTTC. Combining the CDR3 with reference TRBV9 and TRBJ1-2 gives the whole variable domain DSGVTQTPKHLITATGQRVTLRCSPRSGDLSVYWYQQSLDQGLQFLIQYYNGEERAKGNILERFSAQQFPDLHSELNLSSLELGDSALYFCASSGTTGGPRGYTFGSGTRLTVV.

The J gene is TRBJ2-5, the V gene TRBV7-9; tentatively, D is TRBD2 (6 bases). The germline gives CDR1 SEHNR, CDR2 FQNEAQ (reference sequence). V was cut by 5 bases and J by 5 bases, with 18 bases left in between. The CDR3 length is 15 residues. For the CDR3, the DNA is TGTGCCAGCAGCCCAGTGGACGGGAGCGCCGAGACCCAGTACTTC. This translates into CASSPVDGSAETQYF.

The gene calls are TRBV27 and TRBJ2-7; 9 bases agree with TRBD1. Unmatched junction bases numbered 8, after V lost 8 bases and J lost 6 bases. Germline loops: CDR1 MNHEY, CDR2 SMNVEV (reference sequence). The CDR3 consists of 13 residues. CDR3 DNA: TGTGCCAGCGGCGAACAGGGGGCTGGCGAGCAGTACTTC. Translation: CASGEQGAGEQYF.

This clone was seen a handful of times. The chain has TRBV28 and TRBJ1-5, with D hard to call. Trimming stripped 1 base from V and 3 bases from J, with 10 bases between. There are 15 residues in the CDR3. Germline assignment: CDR1 MDHEN and CDR2 SYDVKM. The CDR3 nucleotides are TGTGCCAGCAGTTTATACACGACCCCCAATCAGCCCCAGCATTTT. This sequence encodes CASSLYTTPNQPQHF. The full variable domain, with the rest looked up from reference TRBV28 and TRBJ1-5, is DVKVTQSSRYLVKRTGEKVFLECVQDMDHENMFWYRQDPGLGLRLIYFSYDVKMKEKGDIPEGYSVSREKKERFSLILESASTNQTSMYLCASSLYTTPNQPQHFGDGTRLSIL.

The chain is built from TRBV27 and TRBJ2-3, with 10 bases fitting TRBD1. The germline V gene has CDR1 MNHEY and CDR2 SMNVEV (reference sequence). Trimming removed 5 bases from V and 6 bases from J; junction bases left unmatched: 8. The CDR3 contains 15 residues. The CDR3 DNA is TGTGCCAGCAGTGGGGGACAGGGGAGGAAGGATACGCAGTATTTT. This sequence encodes CASSGGQGRKDTQYF.

The V and J genes are TRBV4-1 and TRBJ2-2, with TRBD1 as a possible D gene (6 bases). Germline V gives CDR1 MGHRA, CDR2 YSYEKL. V shed 1 base and J shed 3 bases, with 9 bases lying between them. The CDR3 contains 15 residues. The DNA for the CDR3 is TGCGCCAGCAGCCAAGCTAACAGGGACACCGGGGAGCTGTTTTTT. This translates into CASSQANRDTGELFF.

This clone is labeled medium-sized (0.01 to 0.1%). It may be a read error: a sequence one base away is much more abundant. The chain uses TRBV5-6 and TRBJ2-7; D possibly corresponds to TRBD2 (7 bases). Deletions cut 0 bases from V and 3 bases from J, with 10 bases between. Germline lookup yields CDR1 SGHDT and CDR2 YYEEEE. The CDR3 contains 14 residues. The DNA of the CDR3 is TGTGCCAGCAGCTTGGCGGGGGGCGGCTACGAGCAGTACTTC. Protein product: CASSLAGGGYEQYF.

The chain is built from TRBV6-6 and TRBJ2-7; D is perhaps TRBD1 (6 bases). This CDR3 has 15 amino acids. Germline loops: CDR1 MNHNY, CDR2 SVGAGI (reference sequence). The V end lost 0 bases, the J end lost 0 bases, and 9 bases lay between the germline ends. The CDR3 region is CASSYSGDNSYEQYF. In DNA form, the CDR3 reads TGTGCCAGCAGTTACTCAGGGGACAACTCCTACGAGCAGTACTTC.

J is TRBJ2-7 and V is TRBV27; 13 nucleotides align to TRBD2. V was clipped by 4 bases and J by 2 bases; unmatched bases: 11. Germline CDR1 reads MNHEY; CDR2 reads SMNVEV (reference sequence). The CDR3 contains 18 residues. The CDR3 spells CASSSTSGRRIAPYEQYV. The CDR3 DNA reads as TGTGCCAGCAGTTCGACTAGCGGGAGGCGGATTGCCCCCTACGAGCAGTACGTC.

The chain joins TRBV5-6 to TRBJ1-4, with a tentative D call TRBD1 (6 bases). The V and J ends lost 6 bases and 13 bases respectively, with 25 bases between them. The CDR3 length is 15 residues. Germline CDR1 SGHDT, CDR2 YYEEEE. Here the CDR3 DNA reads TGTGCCAGCACAAAAGGGGGACTTTGGCCCGGAGGACTGTTTTTT. Amino acid sequence: CASTKGGLWPGGLFF.

The chain has TRBV11-2 and TRBJ1-1; D is perhaps TRBD1 (5 bases). V lost 2 bases and J 6 bases, leaving 16 bases between the germline ends. CDR1 and CDR2 (germline): SGHAT, FQNNGV. This CDR3 spans 15 amino acids. CDR3 loop: CASSLFGQGRPEAFF. In DNA, the CDR3 is TGTGCCAGCAGCTTATTCGGGCAGGGAAGGCCTGAAGCTTTCTTT.

The genes are TRBV4-2 and TRBJ1-2; D possibly corresponds to TRBD1 (6 bases). The length of the CDR3 is 20 residues. In germline, CDR1 is LGHNA, CDR2 YNFKEQ. Trimming removed 0 bases from V and 1 base from J, with 24 bases in between. CDR3 sequence (DNA): TGTGCCAGCAGCCAAGACGGACACAGGGAAGGACTAGGACTTAACTATGGCTACACCTTC. It encodes CASSQDGHREGLGLNYGYTF.

This clone was detected once. This chain joins TRBV19 and TRBJ2-7, with D possibly called TRBD1 or TRBD2 (5 bases each). The CDR3 totals 14 residues. CDR1 LNHDA and CDR2 SQIVND come from the germline V gene (reference sequence). V was clipped by 5 bases and J by 3 bases, with 14 bases between them. The CDR3 DNA reads TGTGCCAGTAGTGAACGGGGCCTAAACTACGAGCAGTACTTC. Its translation is CASSERGLNYEQYF.